This T cell receptor beta chain was documented in a study of T cell responses to AZD1222 COVID-19 vaccine. Study results and caveats: The sample set comprised mostly white British donors with more females, and clonal diversity was possibly underestimated. Regions 160-218 and 743-854 dominated among vaccine-associated CD4 TCRs spanning spike. No repertoire was sampled before or during the peak T cell response, only after it. Unmutated regions of variants are reportedly targeted by nearly half of spike-specific TCRs.

The CDR3 is 15 amino acids. Unmatched junction bases numbered 5, after V lost 2 bases and J lost 3 bases. The germline V gene encodes CDR1 MNHEY and CDR2 SVGAGI. In regard to this clone: The target antigen is unknown.

Only in-frame clones appear in the TCRdb table, and some are missing; sequencing was by immunoSEQ multiplex PCR. The sample shows tens of thousands of clones, around 84% of them seen only once. This receptor was identified in an adult who received the AZD1222 COVID-19 vaccine. V usage is TRBV6-5 and J usage is TRBJ1-1, with 8 bases that match TRBD1. The input for sequencing was peripheral blood, taken 28 days after the second AZD1222 dose. The CDR3 bases are TGTGCCAGCAGTTACCAGCAGGGGGCGTACACTGAAGCTTTCTTT. Its protein product is CASSYQQGAYTEAFF.